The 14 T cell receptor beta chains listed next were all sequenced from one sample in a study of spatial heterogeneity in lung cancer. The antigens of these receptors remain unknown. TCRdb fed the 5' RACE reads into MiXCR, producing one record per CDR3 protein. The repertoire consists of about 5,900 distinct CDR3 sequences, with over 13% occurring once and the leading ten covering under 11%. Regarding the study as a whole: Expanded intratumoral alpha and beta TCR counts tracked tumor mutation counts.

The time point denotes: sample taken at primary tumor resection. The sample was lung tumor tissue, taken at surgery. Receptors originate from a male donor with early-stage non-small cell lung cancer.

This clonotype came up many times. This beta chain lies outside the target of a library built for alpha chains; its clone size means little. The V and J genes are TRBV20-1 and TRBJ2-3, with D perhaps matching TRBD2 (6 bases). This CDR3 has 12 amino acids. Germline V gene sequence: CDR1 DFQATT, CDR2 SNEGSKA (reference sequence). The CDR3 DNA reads TGCAGCGCAGTAGCGGGCACAGATACGCAGTATTTT. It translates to CSAVAGTDTQYF.

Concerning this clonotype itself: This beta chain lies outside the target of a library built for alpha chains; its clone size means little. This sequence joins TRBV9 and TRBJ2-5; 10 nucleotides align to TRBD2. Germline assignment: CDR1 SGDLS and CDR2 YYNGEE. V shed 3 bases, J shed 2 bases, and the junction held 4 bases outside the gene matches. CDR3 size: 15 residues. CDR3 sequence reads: CASSALAGDQETQYF. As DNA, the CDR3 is TGTGCCAGCAGCGCCCTAGCGGGAGATCAAGAGACCCAGTACTTC.

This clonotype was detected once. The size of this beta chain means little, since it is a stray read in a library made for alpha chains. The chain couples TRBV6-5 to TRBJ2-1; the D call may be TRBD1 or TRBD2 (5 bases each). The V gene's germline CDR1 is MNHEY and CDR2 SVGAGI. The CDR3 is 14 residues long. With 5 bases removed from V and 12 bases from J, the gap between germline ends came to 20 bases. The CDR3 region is CASSHGTDGDVQFF. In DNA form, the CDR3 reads TGTGCCAGCAGTCACGGGACGGACGGGGATGTGCAGTTCTTC.

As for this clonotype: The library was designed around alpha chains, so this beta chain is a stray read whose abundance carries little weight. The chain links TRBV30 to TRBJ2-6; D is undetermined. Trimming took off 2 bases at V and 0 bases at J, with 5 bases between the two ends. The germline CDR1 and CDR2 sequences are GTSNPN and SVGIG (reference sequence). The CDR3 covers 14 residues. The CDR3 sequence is CAWSRDSGANVLTF. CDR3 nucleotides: TGTGCCTGGAGTAGAGACTCTGGGGCCAACGTCCTGACTTTC.

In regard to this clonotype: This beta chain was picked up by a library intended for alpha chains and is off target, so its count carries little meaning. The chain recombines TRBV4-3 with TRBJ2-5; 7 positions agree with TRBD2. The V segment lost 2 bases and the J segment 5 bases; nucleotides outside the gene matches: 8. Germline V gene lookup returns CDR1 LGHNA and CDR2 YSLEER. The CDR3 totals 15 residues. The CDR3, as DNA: TGCGCCAGCAGCCAACTCAGCGGGAATAGGGAGACCCAGTACTTC. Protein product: CASSQLSGNRETQYF.

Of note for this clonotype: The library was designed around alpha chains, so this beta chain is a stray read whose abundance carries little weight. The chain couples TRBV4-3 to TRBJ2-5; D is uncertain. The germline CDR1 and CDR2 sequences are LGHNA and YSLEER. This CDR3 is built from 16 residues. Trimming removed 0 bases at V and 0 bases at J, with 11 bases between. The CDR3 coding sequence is TGCGCCAGCAGCCAAGACCGGGCCTTCCACCAAGAGACCCAGTACTTC. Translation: CASSQDRAFHQETQYF.

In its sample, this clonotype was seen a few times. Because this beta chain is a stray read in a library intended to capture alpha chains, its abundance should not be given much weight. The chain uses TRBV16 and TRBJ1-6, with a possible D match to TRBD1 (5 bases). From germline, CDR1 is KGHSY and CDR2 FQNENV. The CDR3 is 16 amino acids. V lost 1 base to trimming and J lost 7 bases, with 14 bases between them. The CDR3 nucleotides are TGTGCCAGCAGCCAATTGGGCAGGACAAGGAATTCACCCCTCCACTTT. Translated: CASSQLGRTRNSPLHF.

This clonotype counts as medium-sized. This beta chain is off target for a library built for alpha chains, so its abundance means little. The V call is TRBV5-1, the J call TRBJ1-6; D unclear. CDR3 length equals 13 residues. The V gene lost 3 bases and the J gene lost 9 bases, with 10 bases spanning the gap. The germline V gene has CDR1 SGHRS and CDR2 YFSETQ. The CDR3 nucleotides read TGCGCCAGCAGCTCGCCCGGGGTTTCACCCCTCCACTTT. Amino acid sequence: CASSSPGVSPLHF. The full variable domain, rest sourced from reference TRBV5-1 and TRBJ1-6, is KAGVTQTPRYLIKTRGQQVTLSCSPISGHRSVSWYQQTPGQGLQFLFEYFSETQRNKGNFPGRFSGRQFSNSRSEMNVSTLELGDSALYLCASSSPGVSPLHFGNGTRLTVT.

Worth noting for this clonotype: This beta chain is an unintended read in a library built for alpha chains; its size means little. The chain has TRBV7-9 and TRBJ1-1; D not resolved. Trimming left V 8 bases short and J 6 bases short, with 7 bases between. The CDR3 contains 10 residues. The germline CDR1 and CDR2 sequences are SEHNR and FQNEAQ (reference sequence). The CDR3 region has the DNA TGTGCCAGCGCGGTCGCTGAAGCTTTCTTT. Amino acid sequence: CASAVAEAFF.

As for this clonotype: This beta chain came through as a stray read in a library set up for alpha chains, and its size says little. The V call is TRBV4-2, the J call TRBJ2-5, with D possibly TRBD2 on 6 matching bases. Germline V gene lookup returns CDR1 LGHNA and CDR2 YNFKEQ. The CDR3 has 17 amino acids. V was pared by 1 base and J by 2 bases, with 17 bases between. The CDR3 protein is CASSQGLATALQETQYF. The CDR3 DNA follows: TGTGCCAGCAGCCAAGGGCTAGCGACCGCCCTTCAAGAGACCCAGTACTTC.

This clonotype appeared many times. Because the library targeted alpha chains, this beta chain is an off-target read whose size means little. The CDR3 protein is CSARVTGGRTEAFF. CDR3 nucleotides: TGCAGTGCTAGAGTAACAGGGGGAAGGACTGAAGCTTTCTTT. The rearrangement joins TRBV20-1 to TRBJ1-1, with 8 bases aligning to TRBD1. Unmatched junction bases numbered 6, after V lost 1 base and J lost 5 bases. The germline CDR1 and CDR2 sequences are DFQATT and SNEGSKA (reference sequence). The CDR3 covers 14 residues.

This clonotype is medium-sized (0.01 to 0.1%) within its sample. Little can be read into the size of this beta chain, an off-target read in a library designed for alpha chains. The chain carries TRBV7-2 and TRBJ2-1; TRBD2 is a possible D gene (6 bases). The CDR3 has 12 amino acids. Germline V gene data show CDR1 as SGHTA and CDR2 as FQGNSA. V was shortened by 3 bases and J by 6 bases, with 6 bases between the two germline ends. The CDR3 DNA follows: TGTGCCAGCAGCTTTAGCGGCAATGAGCAGTTCTTC. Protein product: CASSFSGNEQFF. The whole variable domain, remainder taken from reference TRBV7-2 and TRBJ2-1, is GAGVSQSPSNKVTEKGKDVELRCDPISGHTALYWYRQSLGQGLEFLIYFQGNSAPDKSGLPSDRFSAERTGGSVSTLTIQRTQQEDSAVYLCASSFSGNEQFFGPGTRLTVL.

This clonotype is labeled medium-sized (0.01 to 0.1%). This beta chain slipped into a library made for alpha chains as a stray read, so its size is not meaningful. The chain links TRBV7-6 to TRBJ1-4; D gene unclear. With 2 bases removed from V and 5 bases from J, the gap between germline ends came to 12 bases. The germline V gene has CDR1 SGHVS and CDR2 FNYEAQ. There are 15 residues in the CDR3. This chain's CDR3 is CASSLTVGSNEKLFF. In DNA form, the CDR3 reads TGTGCCAGCAGCTTAACGGTCGGTTCGAATGAAAAACTGTTTTTT.

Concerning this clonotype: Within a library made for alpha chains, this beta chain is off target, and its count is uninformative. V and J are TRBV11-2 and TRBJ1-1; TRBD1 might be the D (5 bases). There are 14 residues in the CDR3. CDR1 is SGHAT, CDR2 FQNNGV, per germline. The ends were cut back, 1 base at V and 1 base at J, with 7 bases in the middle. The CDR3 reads CASSLGGRNTEAFF. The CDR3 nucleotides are TGTGCCAGCAGCTTAGGGGGCCGGAACACTGAAGCTTTCTTT.